A selection of T cell receptor beta chains follows, all from one sample in a study of cytomegalovirus exposure and HLA in healthy donors. Produced via immunoSEQ multiplex PCR; TCRdb's table is partial and in-frame only. In the table there are 90,000 to 140,000 clones, 83% of which are singletons. The sample was PBMCs. Every receptor here comes from a young man in good health and CMV-seronegative. Each CDR3 is given with its conserved first and last residue. A D gene is named only where the DNA matches it firmly. Clone size is given for some rows only: seen once, a few or many times, or a class if the clone is expanded.

>TRBV30|TRBD1|17|TRBJ1-5|.
TGTGCCTGGAGTGGAGACAGGGCCACCTATAGCAATCAGCCCCAGCATTTT
CAWSGDRATYSNQPQHF
>TRBV4-1|.|16|TRBJ2-1|once
TGCGCCAGCAGCCCCAGGCAGGCCTCGAATTACAATGAGCAGTTCTTC
CASSPRQASNYNEQFF
>TRBV7-9|.|14|TRBJ2-1|.
TGTGCCAGCAGCTTAGAGGCTAGCTGGAGTGAGCAGTTCTTC
CASSLEASWSEQFF
>TRBV6-5|TRBD1|15|TRBJ1-5|once
TGTGCCAGCAGAAAACGGACAGGGGACAATCAGCCCCAGCATTTT
CASRKRTGDNQPQHF
>TRBV20-1|.|9|TRBJ2-7|once
TGCAGTGCCAAAAACGAGCAGTACTTC
CSAKNEQYF
>TRBV4-3|TRBD1|15|TRBJ2-7|.
TGCGCCAGCAGCCAAGAAAGGGACAGCTCCTACGAGCAGTACTTC
CASSQERDSSYEQYF
>TRBV4-3|.|17|TRBJ2-7|.
TGCGCCAGCAGCCAAGATCGGAGCGGGCACCCACCCTACGAGCAGTACTTC
CASSQDRSGHPPYEQYF
>TRBV11-2|TRBD1|16|TRBJ2-1|.
TGTGCCAGCAGCTTGGCCCGGGACAGACCGTACAATGAGCAGTTCTTC
CASSLARDRPYNEQFF
>TRBV7-2|TRBD2|15|TRBJ2-7|.
TGTGCCAGCAGCTTGGGACTAGCGGGAGGCTACGAGCAGTACTTC
CASSLGLAGGYEQYF
>TRBV9|.|14|TRBJ2-5|.
TGTGCCAGCAGCGCCCCAGGGCTGGGGGAGACCCAGTACTTC
CASSAPGLGETQYF
>TRBV30|.|13|TRBJ1-3|.
TGTGCCTGGACTATTTTGTCTGGAAACACCATATATTTT
CAWTILSGNTIYF
>TRBV7-2|TRBD1|13|TRBJ2-5|.
TGTGCCAGCTCCCCACAGGGGGCGAAGACCCAGTACTTC
CASSPQGAKTQYF
>TRBV7-8|.|13|TRBJ1-2|.
TGTGCCAGCAGCCAGGACAGAAACTATGGCTACACCTTC
CASSQDRNYGYTF
>TRBV4-3|TRBD2|17|TRBJ2-7|.
TGCGCCAGCAGCCAAGAGGGCGGAGCGGGATACTCCTACGAGCAGTACTTC
CASSQEGGAGYSYEQYF
>TRBV19|.|17|TRBJ2-7|once
TGTGCCAGTAGTATAGGGACTCTCACTCCGAGCTCCTACGAGCAGTACTTC
CASSIGTLTPSSYEQYF
>TRBV19|.|14|TRBJ1-1|few
TGTGCCAGTAGTATAGACCGCGGTAACACTGAAGCTTTCTTT
CASSIDRGNTEAFF
>TRBV29-1|TRBD1|14|TRBJ1-1|.
TGCAGCGTGACCTGGAAGGGGGCGAACACTGAAGCTTTCTTT
CSVTWKGANTEAFF